The 23 T cell receptor beta chains presented below share a single source sample, sequenced in a study of HIV-infected patients and healthy controls (dated by TCRdb to about 2014). Library preparation was by 5' RACE. Sequencing was carried out with an Illumina MiSeq. 500 ng RNA was reverse transcribed with SuperScript III using primers against the alpha and beta constant regions. Separate alpha and beta chain libraries were generated by chain-specific third strand synthesis with multiplexing indices. Through fastp at Q25 and MiXCR, TCRdb rebuilt clones from the public reads, retaining in-frame beta chains. Entries that share a CDR3 protein sequence are merged under the most common genes and DNA. The sample table contains more than 6,500 distinct CDR3 sequences; only one count was recorded for 7% to 9% of them. The ten largest clones take up 7.5% to 10% of the sample. Whole blood was used without fractionating the cells, so the repertoire represented all peripheral T cells without sorting.

The starting material was blood, obtained before antiretroviral therapy. The receptors shown here come from an adult with HIV infection.

This clonotype was seen repeatedly, ten times or more. The chain recombines TRBV12-3 or TRBV12-4 with TRBJ1-6, with 9 bases lining up with TRBD1. The CDR3 spans 16 residues. The J segment lost 6 bases and the V segment lost 3 bases, leaving 6 bases of the junction unmatched. The CDR3 loop is CASSFRTGAANSPLHF. The CDR3 DNA reads as TGTGCCAGCAGTTTCCGGACAGGGGCGGCTAATTCACCCCTCCACTTT.

The chain carries TRBV12-3 or TRBV12-4 and TRBJ1-4; 7 bases line up with TRBD1. Trimming cost V 6 bases and J 8 bases; bases outside gene matches: 6. There are 13 residues in the CDR3. CDR3 amino acids: CASRKTGNEKLFF. The CDR3 coding sequence is TGTGCCAGCAGGAAGACAGGGAACGAAAAACTGTTTTTT.

Within the sample, this clonotype is medium-sized. The chain links TRBV5-1 to TRBJ1-1; 8 bases line up with TRBD1. The CDR3 spans 15 residues. CDR1 and CDR2 from the germline V gene are SGHRS and YFSETQ. The junction had 11 bases not matched to a gene; V was cut back by 4 bases and J by 6 bases. The CDR3, as DNA: TGCGCCAGCAGCGGCGGGACAGGCGGCTCGGCTGAAGCTTTCTTT. This translates into CASSGGTGGSAEAFF.

This clonotype is medium-sized. This sequence joins TRBV2 and TRBJ1-3; 7 nucleotides match TRBD1. V was pared by 4 bases and J by 0 bases, with 9 bases of the junction left unmatched. Germline CDR1 reads SNHLY; CDR2 reads FYNNEI. CDR3 length: 17 amino acids. The CDR3 sequence: CASSGNRDSNSGNTIYF. The CDR3, as DNA: TGTGCCAGCAGTGGAAACCGGGACAGTAACTCTGGAAACACCATATATTTT.

In this sample, this clonotype turned up many times. The chain combines TRBV5-5 with TRBJ1-4; no clear D. This CDR3 has 14 amino acids. Germline V gives CDR1 SGHKS, CDR2 YYEKEE (reference sequence). V was clipped by 3 bases and J by 0 bases, with 6 bases between them. CDR3 in DNA: TGTGCCAGCAGCTCTTCACCAACTAATGAAAAACTGTTTTTT. Protein: CASSSSPTNEKLFF.

Sample share makes this clonotype medium-sized (0.01 to 0.1%). The chain joins TRBV6-5 to TRBJ1-5, with 11 nucleotides matching TRBD1. Per the germline V gene, CDR1 is MNHEY and CDR2 is SVGAGI. The V gene end was trimmed by 8 bases and the J gene end by 6 bases; junction bases not matched to a gene: 9. The CDR3 sequence is 15 residues long. CDR3 in amino acids: CASRGSGQGGQPQHF. DNA of the CDR3: TGTGCCAGCCGAGGTTCGGGACAGGGGGGTCAGCCCCAGCATTTT.

This clonotype ranks as large. The chain joins TRBV7-9 to TRBJ1-6; 11 positions match TRBD1. The CDR3 has 17 residues. Germline trimming cut 6 bases from V and 10 bases from J; bases unmatched to any gene: 14. CDR1 and CDR2 from the germline V gene are SEHNR and FQNEAQ (reference sequence). In DNA, the CDR3 is TGTGCCAGCAGTTACCACGACCGGACAGGGGGCAGATCACCCCTCCACTTT. It is translated as CASSYHDRTGGRSPLHF.

In its sample, this clonotype was seen many times. The chain has TRBV11-2 and TRBJ2-7; 7 nucleotides line up with TRBD2. J lost 2 bases, V lost 1 base, and 5 bases had no gene match. The CDR3 has 15 residues. Germline assignment: CDR1 SGHAT and CDR2 FQNNGV. The CDR3 protein is CASSLVSGAPYEQYF. The CDR3 DNA reads as TGTGCCAGCAGCTTAGTGAGCGGGGCTCCCTACGAGCAGTACTTC.

By share, this clonotype ranks as medium-sized. The chain couples TRBV18 to TRBJ1-2; D is possibly TRBD1 (5 bases). Germline V gene lookup returns CDR1 KGHSH and CDR2 LQKENI. The CDR3 consists of 14 residues. Between the trimmed V and J ends, which lost 0 bases and 4 bases, there was a span of 9 bases. The CDR3 nucleotides are TGTGCCAGCTCACCACCGACAGAGAGCTATGGCTACACCTTC. Amino acid sequence: CASSPPTESYGYTF.

This clonotype qualifies as medium-sized. The chain joins TRBV7-2 to TRBJ2-1; 9 bases line up with TRBD1. This CDR3 has 16 residues. After removal of 1 base from V and 6 bases from J, the junction contained 7 bases not matched to a gene. Germline lookup yields CDR1 SGHTA and CDR2 FQGNSA. CDR3 sequence reads: CASSLGGQGRGNEQFF. The DNA of the CDR3 is TGTGCCAGCAGCTTAGGTGGACAGGGGCGCGGCAATGAGCAGTTCTTC.

This chain uses TRBV6-2 or TRBV6-3 with TRBJ1-5; D ambiguous. The CDR3 length is 13 residues. Trimming removed 2 bases from V and 4 bases from J, with 6 bases in between. Germline CDR1 reads MNHEY; CDR2 reads SVGEGT. The CDR3 DNA reads as TGTGCCAGCAGTTACGACTTGAATCAGCCCCAGCATTTT. It specifies CASSYDLNQPQHF.

In its sample, this clonotype ranks as medium-sized. This rearrangement joins TRBV6-5 to TRBJ1-1, with D uncertain. The CDR3 consists of 14 residues. Deletions cut 6 bases from V and 6 bases from J, with 17 bases between. Germline CDR1 MNHEY, CDR2 SVGAGI. The CDR3 here is CASSSGRFLSEAFF. CDR3 in DNA: TGTGCCAGCAGCTCCGGACGTTTCTTATCTGAAGCTTTCTTT.

By share, this clonotype ranks as medium-sized (0.01 to 0.1%). V usage is TRBV28 and J usage is TRBJ2-7; possible D gene TRBD2, 5 bases. V lost 3 bases and J lost 1, with 13 bases in between. CDR1 and CDR2 from the germline V gene are MDHEN and SYDVKM. The CDR3 has 15 amino acids. The CDR3 nucleotides read TGTGCCAGCAGTTTGACGGGGATCGGGTCCTACGAGCAGTACTTC. Amino acid sequence: CASSLTGIGSYEQYF.

V and J are TRBV12-3 or TRBV12-4 and TRBJ1-5; D may be TRBD1 (6 bases). The CDR3 loop spans 13 amino acids. Between the trimmed V and J ends, which lost 5 bases and 2 bases, there was a span of 7 bases. The chain's CDR3 is CASSQGRNQPQHF. The CDR3 nucleotides are TGTGCCAGCAGTCAGGGGCGCAATCAGCCCCAGCATTTT.

Relative to its sample, this clonotype is medium-sized (0.01 to 0.1%). This sequence joins TRBV6-2 or TRBV6-3 and TRBJ1-1; D call uncertain. The CDR3 loop spans 18 amino acids. Per the germline V gene, CDR1 is MNHEY and CDR2 is SVGEGT. Trimming removed 5 bases from V and 0 bases from J, with 22 bases in between. The CDR3 bases are TGTGCCAGCAGTCTGGCCCAACCTACTTCGATTATGAACACTGAAGCTTTCTTT. Translation gives CASSLAQPTSIMNTEAFF.

This clonotype has more than one count but fewer than ten. V and J are TRBV20-1 and TRBJ1-1; D remains ambiguous. The CDR3 covers 9 residues. The germline gives CDR1 DFQATT, CDR2 SNEGSKA (reference sequence). Between the trimmed V and J ends, which lost 0 bases and 7 bases, there was a span of 0 bases. The CDR3 nucleotides are TGCAGTGCTAGAGATGAAGCTTTCTTT. Translating it yields CSARDEAFF.

This clonotype has a count of ten or more. The genes are TRBV20-1 and TRBJ1-6; 7 bases are a match to TRBD1. CDR1 and CDR2 from the germline V gene are DFQATT and SNEGSKA (reference sequence). The CDR3 is 13 residues long. J gave up 10 bases and V 5 bases, and 8 bases lay outside the gene matches. In DNA, the CDR3 is TGCAGTGCTTACACAGGGGCGTCGTCACCCCTCCACTTT. Its protein product is CSAYTGASSPLHF.

The CDR3 is CASSVLDQGAHNEQFF. Here the CDR3 DNA reads TGTGCCAGCAGCGTACTGGATCAGGGGGCGCACAATGAGCAGTTCTTC. The chain couples TRBV9 to TRBJ2-1; TRBD1 aligns across 8 bases. V gave up 1 base and J gave up 5 bases; unmatched junction bases: 8. Germline CDR1 is SGDLS and CDR2 is YYNGEE. This CDR3 spans 16 amino acids.

The table lists this clonotype with many counts. The genes are TRBV5-1 and TRBJ2-1; D is unclear. This CDR3 spans 16 amino acids. Trimming removed 0 bases from V and 0 bases from J, with 10 bases in between. CDR1 is SGHRS and CDR2 is YFSETQ in the germline V gene. The CDR3 loop is CASSLDGRSSYNEQFF. The CDR3 DNA sequence: TGCGCCAGCAGCTTGGATGGCAGGAGCTCCTACAATGAGCAGTTCTTC.

This clonotype appeared many times. The genes are TRBV30 and TRBJ1-1; TRBD1 might be the D (6 bases). CDR3 length: 15 amino acids. Germline V gene data show CDR1 as GTSNPN and CDR2 as SVGIG (reference sequence). Trimming stripped 6 bases from V and 4 bases from J, with 21 bases between. Here the CDR3 reads CACEPRDTMTTEAFF. The CDR3 nucleotides read TGTGCCTGTGAACCCCGGGACACTATGACCACTGAAGCTTTCTTT. The whole variable domain, filled in from reference TRBV30 and TRBJ1-1, reads SQTIHQWPATLVQPVGSPLSLECTVEGTSNPNLYWYRQAAGRGLQLLFYSVGIGQISSEVPQNLSASRPQDRQFILSSKKLLLSDSGFYLCACEPRDTMTTEAFFGQGTRLTVV.

On this clonotype itself: Sequence at one end of the junction differs from germline and may be a read error. The J gene is TRBJ1-2, the V gene TRBV6-5; the D is unclear. The CDR3 loop spans 13 amino acids. From germline, CDR1 is MNHEY and CDR2 SVGAGI. CDR3 loop: CASNYLQDYGYTF. DNA of the CDR3: TGTGCCAGCAATTACCTCCAGGACTATGGCTACACCTTC.

By share, this clonotype ranks as medium-sized. V is TRBV29-1 and J is TRBJ2-5, with D unresolved. This CDR3 comprises 15 residues. V was shortened by 5 bases and J by 3 bases, with 19 bases between the two germline ends. Per germline, CDR1 SQVTM and CDR2 ANQGSEA. The DNA of the CDR3 is TGCAGCGTTCTAATCCCATTGGGAACCAAAGAGACCCAGTACTTC. Protein: CSVLIPLGTKETQYF.

Relative to its sample, this clonotype is medium-sized. The chain combines TRBV20-1 with TRBJ2-1; TRBD2 aligns across 9 bases. The CDR3 sequence is 14 residues long. V dropped 4 bases and J dropped 5; count of bases not matched to a gene: 6. From germline, CDR1 is DFQATT and CDR2 SNEGSKA (reference sequence). The CDR3 protein is CSANSGTSHNEQFF. The CDR3 nucleotides are TGCAGTGCTAACTCCGGGACTAGCCACAATGAGCAGTTCTTC.